The 20 T cell receptor beta chains listed next were all sequenced from one sample in a study of cytomegalovirus exposure and HLA in healthy donors. The PCR was carried out with 60 Vbeta primers and 13 Jbeta primers. The repertoire was sequenced with immunoSEQ multiplex PCR; TCRdb's copy has only in-frame clones and lacks some. The profile shows 89,000 or so clones, under 80% of them singletons. Sequencing was carried out using PBMCs. Source of these receptors: a boy aged 5-17 years in good health and CMV-seronegative.

The V call is TRBV7-9, the J call TRBJ1-2, with 9 bases fitting TRBD1. The CDR3 covers 16 residues. V shed 5 bases, J shed 8 bases, and the junction held 15 bases outside the gene matches. CDR1 SEHNR and CDR2 FQNEAQ come from the germline V gene (reference sequence). CDR3 residues: CASSPQQVQGARGYTF. Here the CDR3 DNA reads TGTGCCAGCAGCCCACAGCAAGTACAGGGGGCCCGAGGCTACACCTTC. Together with reference TRBV7-9 and TRBJ1-2, the CDR3 gives the full variable domain: DTGVSQNPRHKITKRGQNVTFRCDPISEHNRLYWYRQTLGQGPEFLTYFQNEAQLEKSRLLSDRFSAERPKGSFSTLEIQRTEQGDSAMYLCASSPQQVQGARGYTFGSGTRLTVV.

The rearrangement uses TRBV2 and TRBJ2-7; no clear D. This CDR3 contains 14 residues. The germline V and J ends were trimmed by 2 bases and 4 bases, with 12 bases remaining between them. Germline V lookup: CDR1 SNHLY, CDR2 FYNNEI. In DNA form, the CDR3 reads TGTGCCAGCAGTGAACAGGCTGGCAAGTACGAGCAGTACTTC. Amino acids: CASSEQAGKYEQYF.

The J gene is TRBJ2-7, the V gene TRBV4-3, with D possibly being TRBD1 (5 bases). The CDR3 sequence is 15 residues long. Germline-derived CDR1 and CDR2 are LGHNA and YSLEER. V lost 0 bases and J lost 1, with 10 bases in between. The CDR3: CASSQDRGGSYEQYF. CDR3 nucleotides: TGCGCCAGCAGCCAAGATAGGGGCGGTTCCTACGAGCAGTACTTC.

This clone occurred a few times. The gene calls are TRBV28 and TRBJ1-2, with D tentatively TRBD1 (5 bases). This CDR3 is 12 amino acids long. V lost 11 bases and J 2 bases, leaving 12 bases between the germline ends. Germline V gene sequence: CDR1 MDHEN, CDR2 SYDVKM. CDR3 DNA: TGTGCCGGGGGGGGTGGGAACTATGGCTACACCTTC. It translates to CAGGGGNYGYTF.

This chain links TRBV5-1 with TRBJ2-1; no definite D call. The CDR3 length is 16 residues. V was pared by 7 bases and J by 7 bases, with 24 bases between. Looked up from germline, CDR1 is SGHRS and CDR2 is YFSETQ. The CDR3 bases are TGCGCCAGCCAAGTACCAATAAGTCCTCCAGGAAATGAGCAGTTCTTC. Translation: CASQVPISPPGNEQFF.

This chain links TRBV10-3 with TRBJ2-1, with 9 bases fitting TRBD2. The CDR3 has 13 residues. The germline V gene encodes CDR1 ENHRY and CDR2 SYGVKD. V lost 4 bases to trimming and J lost 9 bases; unmatched junction nucleotides: 4. CDR3 coding DNA: TGTGCCATCAGTGGGTTGACTAGCGGTGAGCAGTTCTTC. Translated, it gives CAISGLTSGEQFF.

This clone was observed a few times. J is TRBJ2-5 and V is TRBV1; the DNA was not used to check the table's D call, TRBD2. TRBV1 is marked as a pseudogene. The CDR3 totals 14 residues. The DNA for the CDR3 is TGCACCAGCAGCTTCCGAGTCCTAAAAGAGACCCAGTACTTC. Amino acid sequence: CTSSFRVLKETQYF.

The chain combines TRBV27 with TRBJ2-1; the D is unclear. This CDR3 has 13 residues. The germline V gene has CDR1 MNHEY and CDR2 SMNVEV (reference sequence). Trimming removed 8 bases at V and 2 bases at J, with 10 bases between. The DNA for the CDR3 is TGTGCCAGCCGTTCTTTTCCCTACAATGAGCAGTTCTTC. It translates to CASRSFPYNEQFF.

The V gene is TRBV19, the J gene TRBJ1-1; TRBD1 matches 8 bases. J lost 5 bases, V lost 7 bases, and 9 bases had no gene match. The CDR3 has 14 residues. The germline gives CDR1 LNHDA, CDR2 SQIVND (reference sequence). CDR3 in amino acids: CASISGGWITEAFF. CDR3 DNA: TGTGCCAGTATTTCAGGGGGCTGGATAACTGAAGCTTTCTTT.

V usage is TRBV7-3 and J usage is TRBJ1-1; D might be TRBD1 (5 bases). This CDR3 spans 14 amino acids. CDR1 and CDR2 from the germline V gene are SGHTA and FQGTGA. V lost 3 bases and J lost 1, with 9 bases in between. The CDR3 here is CASSLLGQNTEAFF. CDR3 sequence (DNA): TGTGCCAGCAGCTTGCTAGGACAGAACACTGAAGCTTTCTTT. The full variable domain, completed using reference TRBV7-3 and TRBJ1-1, is GAGVSQTPSNKVTEKGKYVELRCDPISGHTALYWYRQSLGQGPEFLIYFQGTGAADDSGLPNDRFFAVRPEGSVSTLKIQRTERGDSAVYLCASSLLGQNTEAFFGQGTRLTVV.

The chain uses TRBV19 and TRBJ1-2; D is undetermined. The CDR3 is 11 residues long. Germline CDR1 and CDR2: LNHDA and SQIVND (reference sequence). V was shortened by 5 bases and J by 2 bases, with 3 bases between the two germline ends. The DNA for the CDR3 is TGTGCCAGTAGTCCGAACTATGGCTACACCTTC. Its protein is CASSPNYGYTF.

This clone was seen a few times. At one end the junction does not follow the germline gene, possibly because of a read error. The chain uses TRBV15 and TRBJ1-2; D is undetermined. CDR1 is LNHNV and CDR2 is YYDKDF in the germline V gene (reference sequence). The CDR3 covers 13 residues. CDR3 sequence reads: CATSRAPAELIFF. In DNA, the CDR3 is TGTGCCACCAGCAGGGCTCCTGCGGAACTCATTTTTTTC.

The chain employs TRBV6-4 and TRBJ2-1; TRBD2 matches at 10 bases. V lost 0 bases, J lost 4 bases, and 3 bases stayed unmatched. Germline V gene lookup returns CDR1 MRHNA and CDR2 SNTAGT. The CDR3 has 16 residues. The CDR3 region is CASSDSERGGYNEQFF. The CDR3 bases are TGTGCCAGCAGTGACTCTGAGCGGGGGGGATACAATGAGCAGTTCTTC.

The genes are TRBV28 and TRBJ1-5; D is perhaps TRBD1 (5 bases). Trimming shortened V by 6 bases and J by 2 bases, and 14 bases separated the two germline ends. There are 15 residues in the CDR3. Germline V gene sequence: CDR1 MDHEN, CDR2 SYDVKM. The CDR3 here is CASRTSGKGNQPQHF. The CDR3 DNA reads TGTGCCAGCAGAACTTCAGGGAAGGGCAATCAGCCCCAGCATTTT.

As concerns this clone: The same CDR3 can be traced to other DNA sequences in this sample. The V call is TRBV28, the J call TRBJ2-7, with TRBD2 matching over 7 bases. V was clipped by 6 bases and J by 0 bases; unmatched bases: 8. This CDR3 has 15 amino acids. Germline V gene lookup returns CDR1 MDHEN and CDR2 SYDVKM. As DNA, the CDR3 is TGTGCCAGCAGCGGCCCAGCGGGGAGCTCCTACGAGCAGTACTTC. This gives the protein CASSGPAGSSYEQYF.

The chain links TRBV29-1 to TRBJ2-5, with TRBD1 as a possible D gene (7 bases). The V gene's germline CDR1 is SQVTM and CDR2 ANQGSEA. V shed 5 bases and J shed 4 bases, with 14 bases lying between them. The CDR3 has 13 residues. The CDR3 region has the DNA TGCAGCGTTTGGGCAGGGGGGAGAGAGACCCAGTACTTC. Translation gives CSVWAGGRETQYF.

The rearrangement joins TRBV10-2 to TRBJ1-1; D might be TRBD1 (6 bases). CDR1 is WSHSY and CDR2 is SAAADI in the germline V gene. V was trimmed by 4 bases and J by 4 bases, leaving 22 bases between them. The CDR3 loop spans 17 amino acids. CDR3 sequence (DNA): TGCGCCAGCAGTGCCCGGGACACTATCATCCGGGGCACTGAAGCTTTCTTT. The encoded protein is CASSARDTIIRGTEAFF.

The chain combines TRBV2 with TRBJ2-2, with D perhaps matching TRBD1 (6 bases). V was trimmed by 8 bases and J by 0 bases, leaving 10 bases between them. CDR1 is SNHLY, CDR2 FYNNEI, per germline. CDR3 length: 14 residues. The CDR3 DNA is TGTGCCAGCCGCCAGGGGACGAACACCGGGGAGCTGTTTTTT. Translating it yields CASRQGTNTGELFF. The full variable domain, completed using reference TRBV2 and TRBJ2-2, is EPEVTQTPSHQVTQMGQEVILRCVPISNHLYFYWYRQILGQKVEFLVSFYNNEISEKSEIFDDQFSVERPDGSNFTLKIRSTKLEDSAMYFCASRQGTNTGELFFGEGSRLTVL.

In this sample, this clone turned up a few times. The chain recombines TRBV28 with TRBJ1-5, with unresolved D. Germline V gene sequence: CDR1 MDHEN, CDR2 SYDVKM. The CDR3 totals 14 residues. V was shortened by 3 bases and J by 7 bases, with 13 bases between the two germline ends. The chain's CDR3 is CASSFRTGIQPQHF. CDR3 bases: TGTGCCAGCAGTTTTAGGACTGGGATCCAGCCCCAGCATTTT.

V gene TRBV25-1 combines with J gene TRBJ1-1; D not certain. Germline CDR1 reads MGHDK; CDR2 reads SYGVNS. The CDR3 extends over 18 amino acids. V lost 1 base to trimming and J lost 5 bases, with 23 bases between them. The CDR3 coding sequence is TGTGCCAGCAGTGAATTTGGTTGGAACAAGCCGGGGATAACTGAAGCTTTCTTT. Residues: CASSEFGWNKPGITEAFF.